Listed here is a single T cell receptor (beta chain). These data belong to a study of blood T cell repertoires in COVID-19. About the study: COVID-19 samples from acute and convalescent phases originated in the United States, Italy and Spain. Sample material is recorded as cDNA or gDNA derived from T cells, B-cell-depleted T cells, or PBMCs.

Germline V gives CDR1 KGHSH, CDR2 LQKENI. V dropped 5 bases and J dropped 4 bases, with 12 bases sitting between them. The CDR3 sequence is 14 residues long. In the source study's methods: From reference gene primer amplification, estimates of nucleated cell counts were derived. TCRdb's table, derived via immunoSEQ multiplex PCR, lists solely in-frame clones and lacks some. V and J calls and clone size are copied from that table; D and trimming were computed from the DNA. The table lists about 120,000 clones, about 89% of them singletons. The sample was peripheral blood. V usage is TRBV18 and J usage is TRBJ1-3; D may be TRBD1 (5 bases). This receptor was obtained from a human donor with acute or convalescent COVID-19. The donor label of this sample is uncertain. The CDR3 coding sequence is TGTGCCAGCTCAGAGGACAAGGCCGGAAACACCATATATTTT. Translation: CASSEDKAGNTIYF.